This entry is about one TCR beta chain. Profiling relied on immunoSEQ multiplex PCR, and the TCRdb table lists in-frame clones only, not all of them. The table records 250,000 to 350,000 clones, roughly 89% of them present only once. The CDR3 has 14 amino acids. Trimming left V 4 bases short and J 6 bases short, with 14 bases between. Germline V gene data show CDR1 as SGHRS and CDR2 as YFSETQ. The data were obtained in a study of blood T cell repertoires in COVID-19. Material for sequencing was PBMCs or T cells enriched from blood (not recorded which). The clonotype comes from a woman between 18 and 29 years old with acute COVID-19. V gene TRBV5-1 combines with J gene TRBJ1-5; D possibly corresponds to TRBD1 (6 bases). DNA for the CDR3: TGCGCCAGCAGCCTAACAGGGCAGGGTCAGCCCCAGCATTTT. Translated: CASSLTGQGQPQHF.